This T cell receptor (beta chain) was observed in a study of shared clonotypes between healthy human individuals. The naive CD8 subset, CD45RO-negative cells positively selected for CCR7, excluded terminally differentiated effector memory CD45RA+ cells. This CDR3 has 21 residues. With 0 bases clipped from V and 4 bases from J, the junction kept 23 bases outside the gene matches. CDR1 is GTSNPN, CDR2 SVGIG, per germline (reference sequence). Clones were sequenced by immunoSEQ multiplex PCR, and TCRdb holds only the in-frame ones, with some missing. The sample lists 1.5 million to 2.5 million clones; just under 95% were seen once. The table lists this clone with a count of one.

The receptor comes from a man aged 18 to 29 in good health. The source material was naive CD8+ T cells sorted from blood. V is TRBV30 and J is TRBJ2-3; 9 positions match TRBD2. The CDR3 protein is CAWSVDPVPGLAARHPDTQYF. The CDR3, as DNA: TGTGCCTGGAGTGTAGACCCTGTCCCGGGACTAGCAGCGAGGCACCCAGATACGCAGTATTTT.